This T cell receptor (beta chain) appears in the sequencing data of a study of a mutant IDH1 vaccine in newly diagnosed glioma. Here immunoSEQ multiplex PCR was the method, and the copy in TCRdb shows in-frame clones only, minus some. The repertoire has 25,000 to 30,000 clones, approximately 82% of them found once; the top ten carry about a sixth. Note on this clone: As yet, its antigen is unknown.

Broader study findings: The authors found pseudoprogression apparently unrelated to changes in top peripheral T cell clonotypes.

As for time point: week 23, last vaccination. Topical imiquimod accompanied each vaccine dose, which consisted of 300 ug of mutant IDH1 20-mer peptide. V lost 1 base and J lost 5, with 15 bases in between. CDR1 and CDR2 from the germline V gene are SGHRS and YFSETQ. CDR3 length: 16 residues. The rearrangement uses TRBV5-1 and TRBJ1-4; D is possibly TRBD1 (5 bases). The TCR sequence derives from a woman aged 25 to 45 with glioma. The sequenced sample was PBMCs, obtained from a glioma patient whose treatment included an IDH1 peptide vaccine. The chain's CDR3 is CASSLNPPRENEKLFF. CDR3 DNA sequence: TGCGCCAGCAGCTTGAACCCCCCCAGGGAAAATGAAAAACTGTTTTTT.